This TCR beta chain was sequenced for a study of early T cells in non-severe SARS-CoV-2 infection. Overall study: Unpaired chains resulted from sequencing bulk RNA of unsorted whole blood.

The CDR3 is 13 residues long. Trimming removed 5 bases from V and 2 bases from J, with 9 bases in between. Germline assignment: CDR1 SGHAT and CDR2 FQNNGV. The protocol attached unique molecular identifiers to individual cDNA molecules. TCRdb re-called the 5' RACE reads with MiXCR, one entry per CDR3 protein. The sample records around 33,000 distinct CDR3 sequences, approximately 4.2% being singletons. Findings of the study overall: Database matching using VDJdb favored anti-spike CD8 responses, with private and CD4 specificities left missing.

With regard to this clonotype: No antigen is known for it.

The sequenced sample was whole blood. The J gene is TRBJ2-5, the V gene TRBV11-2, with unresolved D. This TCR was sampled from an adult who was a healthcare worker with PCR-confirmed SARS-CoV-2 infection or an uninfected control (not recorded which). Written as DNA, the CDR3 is TGTGCCAGCAGCCGAGAGCGACAAGAGACCCAGTACTTC. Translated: CASSRERQETQYF.